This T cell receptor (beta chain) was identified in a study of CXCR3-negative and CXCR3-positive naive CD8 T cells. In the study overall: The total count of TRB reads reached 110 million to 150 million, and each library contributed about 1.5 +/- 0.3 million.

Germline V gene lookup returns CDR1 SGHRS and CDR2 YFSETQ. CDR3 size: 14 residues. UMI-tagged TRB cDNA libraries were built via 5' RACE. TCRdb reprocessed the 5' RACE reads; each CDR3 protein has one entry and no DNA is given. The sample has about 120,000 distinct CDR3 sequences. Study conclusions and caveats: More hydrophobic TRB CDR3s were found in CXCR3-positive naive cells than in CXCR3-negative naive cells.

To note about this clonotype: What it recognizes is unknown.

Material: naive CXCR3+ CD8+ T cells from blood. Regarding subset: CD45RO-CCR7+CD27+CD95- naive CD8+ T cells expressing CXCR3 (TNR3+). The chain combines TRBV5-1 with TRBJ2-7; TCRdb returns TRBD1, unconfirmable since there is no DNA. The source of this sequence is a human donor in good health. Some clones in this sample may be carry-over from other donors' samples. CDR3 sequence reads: CASAPGQESYEQYF.